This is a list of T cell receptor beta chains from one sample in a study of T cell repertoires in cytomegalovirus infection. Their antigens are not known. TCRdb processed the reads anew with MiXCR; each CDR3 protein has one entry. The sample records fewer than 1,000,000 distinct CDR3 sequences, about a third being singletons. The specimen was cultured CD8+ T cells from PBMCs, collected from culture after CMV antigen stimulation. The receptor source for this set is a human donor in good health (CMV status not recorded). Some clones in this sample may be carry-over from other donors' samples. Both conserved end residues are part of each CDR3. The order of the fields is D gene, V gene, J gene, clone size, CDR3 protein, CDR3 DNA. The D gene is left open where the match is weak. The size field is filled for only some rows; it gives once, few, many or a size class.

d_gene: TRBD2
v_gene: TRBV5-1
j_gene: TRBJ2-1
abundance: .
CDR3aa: CASSFLGLAGAPSSYNEQFF
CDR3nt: TGCGCCAGCAGCTTTCTCGGACTAGCGGGGGCCCCGAGCTCCTACAATGAGCAGTTCTTC

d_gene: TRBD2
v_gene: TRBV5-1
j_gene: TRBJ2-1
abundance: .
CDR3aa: CASSLAESGGSSYNEQFF
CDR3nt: TGCGCCAGCAGCTTGGCCGAAAGCGGGGGGAGCTCCTACAATGAGCAGTTCTTC

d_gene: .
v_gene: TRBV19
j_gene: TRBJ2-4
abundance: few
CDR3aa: CASSADGWNIQYF
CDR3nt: TGTGCCAGTAGTGCCGACGGTTGGAACATTCAGTACTTC

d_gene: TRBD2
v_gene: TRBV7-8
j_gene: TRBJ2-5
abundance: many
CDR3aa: CASSFPGLAGAEETQYF
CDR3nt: TGTGCCAGCAGCTTCCCTGGACTAGCGGGGGCGGAAGAGACCCAGTACTTC

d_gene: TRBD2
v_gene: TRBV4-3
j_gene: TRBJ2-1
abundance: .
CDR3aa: CASSQDEGGIFNEQFF
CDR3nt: TGCGCCAGCAGCCAAGATGAGGGAGGGATTTTCAATGAGCAGTTCTTC

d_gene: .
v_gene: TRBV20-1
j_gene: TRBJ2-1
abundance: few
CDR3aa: CSASPGGYSYNEQFF
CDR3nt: TGCAGTGCTAGTCCCGGGGGCTACTCCTACAATGAGCAGTTCTTC

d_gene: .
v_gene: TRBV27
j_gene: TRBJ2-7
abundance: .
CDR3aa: CASSPHKYYEQYF
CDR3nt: TGTGCCAGCAGTCCCCACAAGTACTACGAGCAGTACTTC

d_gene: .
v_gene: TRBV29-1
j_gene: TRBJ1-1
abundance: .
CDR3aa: CSLAGGTMNTEAFF
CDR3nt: TGCAGCCTAGCTGGAGGGACCATGAACACTGAAGCTTTCTTT

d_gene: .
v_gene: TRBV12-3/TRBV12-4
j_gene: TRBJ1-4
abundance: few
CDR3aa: CASSLGLATNEKLFF
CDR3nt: TGTGCCAGCAGTTTAGGCCTTGCAACTAATGAAAAACTGTTTTTT

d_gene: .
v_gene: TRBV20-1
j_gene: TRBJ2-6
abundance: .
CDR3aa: CSASRAGHSGTNVLTF
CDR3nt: TGCAGTGCTTCCCGGGCAGGCCACTCTGGGACCAACGTCCTGACTTTC

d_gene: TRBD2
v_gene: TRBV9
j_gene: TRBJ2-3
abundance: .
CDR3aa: CANSLGTSGVFARDTQYF
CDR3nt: TGTGCCAACAGCTTAGGGACTAGCGGGGTTTTCGCACGGGATACGCAGTATTTT

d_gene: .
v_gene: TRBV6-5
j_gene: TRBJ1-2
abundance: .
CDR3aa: CASSYSETDYGYTF
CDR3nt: TGTGCCAGCAGTTACTCAGAGACGGACTATGGCTACACCTTC

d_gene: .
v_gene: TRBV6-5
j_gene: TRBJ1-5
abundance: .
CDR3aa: CASSYSAGKNQPQHF
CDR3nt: TGTGCCAGCAGTTACTCGGCAGGCAAGAATCAGCCCCAGCATTTT

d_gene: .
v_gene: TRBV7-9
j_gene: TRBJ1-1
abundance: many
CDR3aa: CASSLQNTEAFF
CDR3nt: TGTGCCAGCAGCTTACAGAACACTGAAGCTTTCTTT

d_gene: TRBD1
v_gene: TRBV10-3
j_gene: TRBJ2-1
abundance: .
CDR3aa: CAISADRGQNNEQFF
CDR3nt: TGTGCCATCAGTGCGGACAGGGGTCAGAACAATGAGCAGTTCTTC

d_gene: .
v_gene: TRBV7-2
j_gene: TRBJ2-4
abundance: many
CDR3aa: CASSLERAPNIQYF
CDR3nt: TGTGCCAGCAGCTTAGAAAGGGCACCAAACATTCAGTACTTC

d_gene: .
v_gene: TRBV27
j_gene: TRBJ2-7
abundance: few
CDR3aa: CASSPDPYEQYF
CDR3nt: TGTGCCAGCAGTCCCGACCCCTACGAGCAGTACTTC

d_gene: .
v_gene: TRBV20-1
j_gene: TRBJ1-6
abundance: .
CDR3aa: CSARQRGGGMIGGSPLHF
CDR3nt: TGCAGTGCTAGGCAACGCGGGGGTGGGATGATCGGTGGTTCACCCCTCCACTTT

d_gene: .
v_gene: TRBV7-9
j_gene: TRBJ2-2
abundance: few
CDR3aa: CASSWTPSTGELFF
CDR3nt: TGTGCCAGCAGCTGGACGCCTAGTACCGGGGAGCTGTTTTTT

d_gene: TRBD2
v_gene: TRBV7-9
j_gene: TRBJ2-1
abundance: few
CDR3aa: CASTYPSPSGAYNEQFF
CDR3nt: TGTGCCAGCACCTACCCAAGCCCTAGCGGGGCTTACAATGAGCAGTTCTTC

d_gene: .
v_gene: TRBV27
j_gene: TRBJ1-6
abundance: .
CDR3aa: CASSLSGEGMRSPLHF
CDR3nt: TGTGCCAGCAGTTTATCCGGGGAGGGGATGAGATCACCCCTCCACTTT

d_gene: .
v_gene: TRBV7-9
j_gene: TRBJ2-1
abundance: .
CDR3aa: CASSFEREQFF
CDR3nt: TGTGCCAGCAGCTTCGAGAGGGAGCAGTTCTTC

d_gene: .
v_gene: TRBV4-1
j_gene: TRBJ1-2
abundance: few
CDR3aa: CASSQVVNEGMNYGYTF
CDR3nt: TGCGCCAGCAGCCAAGTGGTAAATGAGGGGATGAACTATGGCTACACCTTC

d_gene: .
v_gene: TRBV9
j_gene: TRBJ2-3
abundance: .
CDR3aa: CASSPEAASTDTQYF
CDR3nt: TGTGCCAGCAGCCCAGAGGCAGCCAGCACAGATACGCAGTATTTT

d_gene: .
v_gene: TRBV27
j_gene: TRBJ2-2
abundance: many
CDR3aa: CASSYDGWGTGELFF
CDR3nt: TGTGCCAGCAGTTACGACGGTTGGGGCACCGGGGAGCTGTTTTTT

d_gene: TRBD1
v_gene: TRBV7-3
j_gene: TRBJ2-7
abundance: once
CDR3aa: CASSLATGIRQYVQYF
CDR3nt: TGTGCCAGCAGCTTGGCGACAGGGATCCGACAATACGTGCAGTACTTC

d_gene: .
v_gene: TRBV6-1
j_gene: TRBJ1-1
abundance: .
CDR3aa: CASSEFGKAEAFF
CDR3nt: TGTGCCAGCAGTGAATTCGGCAAGGCTGAAGCTTTCTTT

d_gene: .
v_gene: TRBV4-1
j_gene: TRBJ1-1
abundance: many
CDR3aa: CASSQGWTVNTEAFF
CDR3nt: TGCGCCAGCAGCCAAGGATGGACAGTGAACACTGAAGCTTTCTTT

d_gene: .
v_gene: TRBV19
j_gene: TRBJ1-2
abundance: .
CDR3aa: CASSPWTADGYTF
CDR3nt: TGTGCCAGTAGTCCATGGACAGCTGATGGCTACACCTTC

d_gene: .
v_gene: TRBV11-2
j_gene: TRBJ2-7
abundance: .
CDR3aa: CASSLAGISDEQYF
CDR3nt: TGTGCCAGCAGCTTAGCCGGGATTAGCGACGAGCAGTACTTC

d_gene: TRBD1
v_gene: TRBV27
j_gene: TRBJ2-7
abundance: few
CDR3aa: CASSLGGKGAGEQYF
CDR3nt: TGTGCCAGCAGTTTGGGTGGAAAGGGGGCGGGCGAGCAGTACTTC

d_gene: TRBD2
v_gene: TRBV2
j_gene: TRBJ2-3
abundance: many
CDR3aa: CASSSGGTTDTQYF
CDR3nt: TGTGCCAGTTCAAGCGGGGGGACCACAGATACGCAGTATTTT

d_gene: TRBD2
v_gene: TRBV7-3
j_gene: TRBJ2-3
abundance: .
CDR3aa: CASSLKPLKRGGSDTQYF
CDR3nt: TGTGCCAGCAGCTTAAAACCCCTAAAGCGGGGGGGGTCAGATACGCAGTATTTT

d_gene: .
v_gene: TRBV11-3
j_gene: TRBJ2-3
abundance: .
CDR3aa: CASSLEISDTQYF
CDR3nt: TGTGCCAGCAGCTTAGAGATATCAGATACGCAGTATTTT

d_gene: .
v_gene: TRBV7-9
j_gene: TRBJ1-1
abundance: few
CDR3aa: CASSLRGSQTEAFF
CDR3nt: TGTGCCAGCAGCTTAAGGGGCTCTCAGACGGAAGCTTTCTTT

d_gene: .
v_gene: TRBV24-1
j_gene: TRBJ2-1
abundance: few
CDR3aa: CATSDLGEQFF
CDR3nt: TGTGCCACCAGTGATTTAGGAGAGCAGTTCTTC

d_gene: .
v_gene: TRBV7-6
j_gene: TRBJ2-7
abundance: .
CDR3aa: CASSFDETREQYF
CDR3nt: TGTGCCAGCAGCTTTGATGAAACACGGGAGCAGTACTTC

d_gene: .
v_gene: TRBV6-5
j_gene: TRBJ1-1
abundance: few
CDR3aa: CASSNGLHLMNTEAFF
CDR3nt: TGTGCCAGCAGTAATGGACTCCACCTCATGAACACTGAAGCTTTCTTT

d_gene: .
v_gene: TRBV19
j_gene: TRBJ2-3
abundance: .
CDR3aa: CASSLELATDTQYF
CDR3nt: TGTGCCAGTAGTCTGGAGTTAGCTACAGATACGCAGTATTTT

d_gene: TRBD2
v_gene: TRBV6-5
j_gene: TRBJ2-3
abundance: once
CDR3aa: CASSYGRGGIDTQYF
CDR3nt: TGTGCCAGCAGTTACGGGCGGGGGGGGATAGATACGCAGTATTTT

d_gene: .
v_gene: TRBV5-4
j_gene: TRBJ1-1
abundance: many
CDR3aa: CASGGGLNTEAFF
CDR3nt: TGTGCCAGCGGGGGGGGCCTGAACACTGAAGCTTTCTTT

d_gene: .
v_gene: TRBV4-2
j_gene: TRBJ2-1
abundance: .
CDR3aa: CASSQDDLAGSSYNEQFF
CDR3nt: TGTGCCAGCAGCCAAGATGACTTGGCGGGGTCTTCGTACAATGAGCAGTTCTTC

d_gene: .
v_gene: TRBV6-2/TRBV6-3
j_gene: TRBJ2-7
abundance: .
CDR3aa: CASSDRTSTPSSEQYF
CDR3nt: TGTGCCAGCAGTGACAGGACGTCAACCCCCTCCTCCGAGCAGTACTTC

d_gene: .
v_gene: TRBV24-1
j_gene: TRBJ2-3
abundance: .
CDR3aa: CATTSGSADTQYF
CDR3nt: TGTGCCACCACCTCAGGGTCTGCAGATACGCAGTATTTT

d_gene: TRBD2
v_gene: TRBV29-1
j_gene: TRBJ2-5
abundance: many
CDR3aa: CSANGLAGKETQYF
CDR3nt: TGCAGCGCCAATGGACTAGCGGGGAAAGAGACCCAGTACTTC

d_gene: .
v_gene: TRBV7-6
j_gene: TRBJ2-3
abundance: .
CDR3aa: CASSPIRRGLADTQYF
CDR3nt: TGTGCCAGCAGTCCCATCCGGCGGGGTTTGGCAGATACGCAGTATTTT

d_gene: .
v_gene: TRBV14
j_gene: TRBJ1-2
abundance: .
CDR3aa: CASSQGTSPYGYTF
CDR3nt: TGTGCCAGCAGCCAAGGGACGAGCCCTTATGGCTACACCTTC